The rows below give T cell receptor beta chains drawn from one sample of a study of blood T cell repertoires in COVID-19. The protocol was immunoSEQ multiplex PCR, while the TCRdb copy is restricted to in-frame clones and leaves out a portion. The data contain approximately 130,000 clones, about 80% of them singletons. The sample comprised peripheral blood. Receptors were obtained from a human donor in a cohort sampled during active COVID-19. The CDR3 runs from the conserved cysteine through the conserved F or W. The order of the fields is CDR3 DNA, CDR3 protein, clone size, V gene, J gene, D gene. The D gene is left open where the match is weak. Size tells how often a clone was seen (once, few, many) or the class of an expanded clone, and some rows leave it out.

TGTGCCAGCAGCTTAGGTCGCAGTTTCTCCTACGAGCAGTACTTC,CASSLGRSFSYEQYF,.,TRBV7-9,TRBJ2-7,.
TGTGCCAGTAGTGGGACAGGGGGAACCGGGGAGCTGTTTTTT,CASSGTGGTGELFF,.,TRBV19,TRBJ2-2,TRBD1
TGTGCCAGCAGCCAATTAAACTCAGGGGCGGTGACAGGGGCCAACGTCCTGACTTTC,CASSQLNSGAVTGANVLTF,.,TRBV4-2,TRBJ2-6,.
TGTGCCAGCTCACCACCTCAGGTGGACAGGCAGGCCGTGGAGCAGTACTTC,CASSPPQVDRQAVEQYF,.,TRBV18,TRBJ2-7,TRBD1
TGTGCCTGGTCATCAGGACAGGGGGCAAGCAATGAGCAGTTCTTC,CAWSSGQGASNEQFF,.,TRBV30,TRBJ2-1,TRBD1
TGCAGTACTACAGCTAACTATGGCTACACCTTC,CSTTANYGYTF,.,TRBV20-1,TRBJ1-2,.
TGTGCCAGTAGTATGGGGACAGGGGAGGACGAGCAGTACTTC,CASSMGTGEDEQYF,.,TRBV19,TRBJ2-7,TRBD1
TGTGCCAGCAGCTTCGACAATGAGCAGTTCTTC,CASSFDNEQFF,.,TRBV12-3/TRBV12-4,TRBJ2-1,.
TGCGCCAGCAGCATGGGCGGGGGGCTCGAGACCCAGTACTTC,CASSMGGGLETQYF,.,TRBV5-1,TRBJ2-5,TRBD2
TGCGCCAGCAGCCAAGATCGAGGACTAGCGGACAACAATGAGCAGTTCTTC,CASSQDRGLADNNEQFF,.,TRBV4-1,TRBJ2-1,TRBD2
TGTGCCAGCAGCCCCCCGGGGATCTACGAGCAGTACTTC,CASSPPGIYEQYF,.,TRBV3-1/TRBV3-2,TRBJ2-7,.
TGTGCCAGCTCAACCCGGACAGGGAACACTGAAGCTTTCTTT,CASSTRTGNTEAFF,.,TRBV18,TRBJ1-1,TRBD1
TGTGCCAGCAGTTACTCTAAAGGGGGAAAACTGTTTTTT,CASSYSKGGKLFF,.,TRBV6-5,TRBJ1-4,.
TGTGCCAGCAGTGCGACCCAGGGTTCTGAAGCTTTCTTT,CASSATQGSEAFF,.,TRBV27,TRBJ1-1,.
TGTGCCAGCAGTGAAGACAGGTGGAGGACCCAGTACTTC,CASSEDRWRTQYF,.,TRBV6-1,TRBJ2-5,.
TGCGCCAGCAGACAAACAGGTTCCGGGGCCAACGTCCTGACTTTC,CASRQTGSGANVLTF,.,TRBV10-2,TRBJ2-6,.
TGTGCCAGCAGCTTAGGCTCGGGGAGCCCTTACGAGCAGTACTTC,CASSLGSGSPYEQYF,.,TRBV7-2,TRBJ2-7,.
TGTGCCAGCAGACAGGGCCAATCTAACTATGGCTACACCTTC,CASRQGQSNYGYTF,many,TRBV19,TRBJ1-2,TRBD1
TGTGCCAGCTCAAGTCTGGCGGGGCGCGCTAGCACAGATACGCAGTATTTT,CASSSLAGRASTDTQYF,.,TRBV18,TRBJ2-3,.
TGTGCCAGCAGCTTGGTTGGGCTAGCGGGCCTCTCCTACGAGCAGTACTTC,CASSLVGLAGLSYEQYF,once,TRBV5-6,TRBJ2-7,TRBD2
TGTGCCAGCAGCTTCGAGGGTTACCAAGAGACCCAGTACTTC,CASSFEGYQETQYF,.,TRBV5-4,TRBJ2-5,.
TGTGCCACCAGCAGATACAGGTCCTCCTACGAGCAGTACTTC,CATSRYRSSYEQYF,.,TRBV15,TRBJ2-7,.
TGTGCCAGCAGCTCACGGCGAGGTACAGGACCTAACACTGAAGCTTTCTTT,CASSSRRGTGPNTEAFF,few,TRBV9,TRBJ1-1,.
TGTGCCAGCTCATCCGGACAGGGGGTGGTGAACACTGAAGCTTTCTTT,CASSSGQGVVNTEAFF,.,TRBV18,TRBJ1-1,TRBD1
TGTGCCAGCGCCGACCTAGACAGTCTCGGGCAGTACTTC,CASADLDSLGQYF,.,TRBV2,TRBJ2-7,.
TGCGCCAGCAGTGGGTCCGGGGACAGGGTTTTATCCTACAATGAGCAGTTCTTC,CASSGSGDRVLSYNEQFF,few,TRBV10-1,TRBJ2-1,TRBD1
TGCGCCAGCAGCCACCGGGACAGGGGGCCTTACGAGCAGTACTTC,CASSHRDRGPYEQYF,few,TRBV4-1,TRBJ2-7,TRBD1
TGTGCCAGCAGCGCGACAGGTTTAGCTAATGAAAAACTGTTTTTT,CASSATGLANEKLFF,.,TRBV7-9,TRBJ1-4,.
TGTGCCAGCAGCCTGGCTAGCGGGGGGATTGGTGAGCAGTTCTTC,CASSLASGGIGEQFF,few,TRBV9,TRBJ2-1,TRBD2
TGCAGCGCCAGGGCGAAGCCAACCAATGGCTACACCTTC,CSARAKPTNGYTF,.,TRBV29-1,TRBJ1-2,.
TGTGCCAGTAGTATCAGCACAGGGGTTTACGAGCAGTACTTC,CASSISTGVYEQYF,.,TRBV19,TRBJ2-7,TRBD1
TGTGCCAGCAGCCCAGGGGGTTATTCACCCCTCCACTTT,CASSPGGYSPLHF,.,TRBV12-3/TRBV12-4,TRBJ1-6,TRBD1
TGCGCCAGCAGCCAAGGTTCCCGAACAAACAATGAGCAGTTCTTC,CASSQGSRTNNEQFF,.,TRBV4-1,TRBJ2-1,.
TGTGCCAGCAGCTTTTCGGGAGAGACCCAGTACTTC,CASSFSGETQYF,.,TRBV7-2,TRBJ2-5,.
TGTGCCACCAGCAGAGAGGCTAGCCCCGACACCGGGGAGCTGTTTTTT,CATSREASPDTGELFF,.,TRBV15,TRBJ2-2,.
TGCAGTGGGACTAGCCGGGAGACCCAGTACTTC,CSGTSRETQYF,.,TRBV20-1,TRBJ2-5,TRBD2
TGTGCCAGCAGTTATGAGGACAGGCCCAAGATCTCCTACGAGCAGTACTTC,CASSYEDRPKISYEQYF,.,TRBV6-2/TRBV6-3,TRBJ2-7,TRBD1
TGTGCCAGCAGTGAAGAACCAGGGTGGGACTATAATTCACCCCTCCACTTT,CASSEEPGWDYNSPLHF,.,TRBV6-1,TRBJ1-6,.
TGTGCCATCAACGGACCCGGGACAGGGGAGGATGGCTACACCTTC,CAINGPGTGEDGYTF,.,TRBV10-3,TRBJ1-2,TRBD1
TGTGCCAGCAGTGACGGACAGGGGAATGGCTACACCTTC,CASSDGQGNGYTF,.,TRBV6-1,TRBJ1-2,TRBD1
TGTGCAAGTCGCTCCCACGGGGACAGGGTGATAGAGACCCAGTACTTC,CASRSHGDRVIETQYF,once,TRBV12-2,TRBJ2-5,.
TGTGCCAGCAGCGTCGCCCCCGGGAGCCAGGCTGATGAAAAACTGTTTTTT,CASSVAPGSQADEKLFF,.,TRBV9,TRBJ1-4,.
TGTGCCAGCAGTTTCATGGGAGGCCAAGAGACCCAGTACTTC,CASSFMGGQETQYF,.,TRBV27,TRBJ2-5,.
TGTGCCAGCAGCTTAGATTGGACAGAGGGGAATCAGCCCCAGCATTTT,CASSLDWTEGNQPQHF,.,TRBV11-2,TRBJ1-5,.
TGTGCCAGCAGCGTAGGAGGCACCTATGGCTACACCTTC,CASSVGGTYGYTF,.,TRBV9,TRBJ1-2,.
TGTGCCAGCTCAAACCGGGACAGGGGGCCCTACGAGCAGTACTTC,CASSNRDRGPYEQYF,.,TRBV18,TRBJ2-7,TRBD1
TGTGCCAGCAAGGGACTAGCGGGGGTGACCGGGGAGCTGTTTTTT,CASKGLAGVTGELFF,.,TRBV19,TRBJ2-2,TRBD2
TGCGCCAGCAGCGGACAGGGGGTAGCTTTCTTT,CASSGQGVAFF,few,TRBV10-1,TRBJ1-1,TRBD1
TGTGCCAGCACTCGGAGCGGGAGCTCCTACGAGCAGTACTTC,CASTRSGSSYEQYF,.,TRBV7-2,TRBJ2-7,TRBD2
TGTGCCAGCAGTACCTCTAGGGGGGGAGGCCAGCCCCAGCATTTT,CASSTSRGGGQPQHF,.,TRBV6-5,TRBJ1-5,.
TGTGCCAGCAGCACCTCGACAGGGGCTAACTATGGCTACACCTTC,CASSTSTGANYGYTF,.,TRBV5-4,TRBJ1-2,TRBD1
TGCGCCAGCAGCTTGGTAACAGGGGAGAGCGAGCAGTACTTC,CASSLVTGESEQYF,.,TRBV5-1,TRBJ2-7,TRBD1
TGTGCCAGCAGCTTGGGACTACGGGAGACCCAGTACTTC,CASSLGLRETQYF,.,TRBV5-6,TRBJ2-5,.
TGTGCCAGTAGTATAGATGGGAGGGGAGGAACCGGGGAGCTGTTTTTT,CASSIDGRGGTGELFF,.,TRBV19,TRBJ2-2,TRBD2
TGTGCCAGCAGCGTTCCCCCGAGCTCTGGAAACACCATATATTTT,CASSVPPSSGNTIYF,once,TRBV6-5,TRBJ1-3,.